This T cell receptor (beta chain) derives from a study of PD-1 blockade in classical Hodgkin lymphoma. Comment on this clone: The antigen remains undetermined.

This table comes from immunoSEQ multiplex PCR, and its TCRdb copy is limited to in-frame clones, with some not included. The repertoire holds around 34,000 clones, with roughly 90% as singletons. The germline V gene has CDR1 SGHVS and CDR2 FNYEAQ. The CDR3 totals 16 residues. Trimming shortened V by 2 bases and J by 0 bases, and 10 bases separated the two germline ends. All trial patients relapsed after autologous stem cell transplantation. Thawed PBMCs yielded CD4+ T cells through magnetic negative selection. Findings and limits, study-wide: TCR diversity in CD4+, not CD8+, cells rose significantly by C4D1. Baseline TCR diversity was reportedly lower in newly diagnosed patients than healthy donors.

V and J are TRBV7-6 and TRBJ2-2, with D perhaps TRBD1 (6 bases). The sequence was collected from a human donor with classical Hodgkin lymphoma. The sequenced sample was CD4+ T cells from blood, obtained at baseline. The CDR3 loop is CASSLSGTSNTGELFF. In DNA form, the CDR3 reads TGTGCCAGCAGCTTATCGGGGACATCGAACACCGGGGAGCTGTTTTTT.